The rows below give T cell receptor beta chains drawn from one sample of a study of cytomegalovirus exposure and HLA in healthy donors. Using immunoSEQ multiplex PCR, the repertoire was profiled, and TCRdb retains in-frame clones only, with some absent. The sample yields some 85,000 clones, 75% to 80% seen once. The sequenced sample consisted of PBMCs. The receptors here all came from a middle-aged woman in good health and CMV-seropositive. Each CDR3 is given with its conserved first and last residue. Fields, in order: J gene, D gene, clone size, V gene, CDR3 protein, CDR3 DNA. The D gene is left open where the match is weak. Clone size is stated in some rows and not others, as once, few, many or a class when expanded.

TRBJ2-1 | TRBD1 | - | TRBV11-3 | CASSAADRAPRNEQFF | TGTGCCAGCAGCGCGGCCGACAGGGCCCCCAGGAATGAGCAGTTCTTC
TRBJ1-3 | - | few | TRBV7-2 | CASSLFQGSGNTIYF | TGTGCCAGCAGCTTATTTCAGGGTTCAGGAAACACCATATATTTT
TRBJ2-3 | TRBD1 | - | TRBV28 | CASSPVRQGGTDTQYF | TGTGCCAGCAGTCCCGTTCGACAGGGTGGCACAGATACGCAGTATTTT
TRBJ2-1 | - | - | TRBV28 | CASSSFNEQFF | TGTGCCAGCAGCTCCTTTAATGAGCAGTTCTTC
TRBJ2-7 | - | - | TRBV2 | CASRPDWSSYEQYF | TGTGCCAGCAGGCCTGACTGGAGCTCCTACGAGCAGTACTTC
TRBJ2-6 | - | - | TRBV6-1 | CASSEETASGANVLTF | TGTGCCAGCAGTGAAGAAACCGCGTCTGGGGCCAACGTCCTGACTTTC
TRBJ2-7 | TRBD1 | - | TRBV9 | CASSSSRQGWDEQYF | TGTGCCAGCAGCTCCAGCCGACAGGGGTGGGACGAGCAGTACTTC
TRBJ1-2 | - | - | TRBV19 | CASRSRGLHNYGYTF | TGTGCCAGTAGGTCCAGGGGCCTGCATAACTATGGCTACACCTTC
TRBJ2-7 | TRBD2 | few | TRBV14 | CASSQTSGSQGISEQYF | TGTGCCAGCAGCCAAACCAGCGGGAGCCAGGGTATATCCGAGCAGTACTTC
TRBJ2-7 | TRBD2 | once | TRBV14 | CASSHRLADSYEQYF | TGTGCCAGCAGCCACCGACTAGCGGACTCCTACGAGCAGTACTTC
TRBJ2-1 | - | - | TRBV5-8 | CASSLWRGTSYNEQFF | TGTGCCAGCAGCTTGTGGCGAGGAACCTCCTACAATGAGCAGTTCTTC
TRBJ2-5 | - | - | TRBV29-1 | CSVDLRVETQYF | TGCAGCGTTGATCTTCGTGTCGAGACCCAGTACTTC
TRBJ2-7 | - | - | TRBV11-3 | CASSLDQGREQYF | TGTGCCAGCAGCTTAGATCAGGGGCGCGAGCAGTACTTC
TRBJ2-3 | - | - | TRBV4-3 | CASSQDVQPQADTQYF | TGCGCCAGCAGCCAAGACGTGCAGCCCCAGGCAGATACGCAGTATTTT
TRBJ2-5 | TRBD1 | - | TRBV18 | CASSPEGQGRLQTQYF | TGTGCCAGCTCACCGGAAGGACAGGGGAGGTTGCAGACCCAGTACTTC
TRBJ1-1 | TRBD1 | - | TRBV27 | CASSPRRQGLAFF | TGTGCCAGCAGCCCCAGAAGACAGGGTTTGGCTTTCTTT
TRBJ1-6 | TRBD1 | - | TRBV6-5 | CASSRGQGPNSPLHF | TGTGCCAGCAGTAGGGGGCAGGGACCGAATTCACCCCTCCACTTT
TRBJ2-7 | - | - | TRBV25-1 | CASRLQGGEQYF | TGTGCCAGCAGACTCCAGGGAGGCGAGCAGTACTTC
TRBJ2-3 | - | - | TRBV11-3 | CASSSPRLRDTQYF | TGTGCCAGCAGCTCACCCCGATTGCGAGATACGCAGTATTTT
TRBJ2-2 | - | - | TRBV5-4 | CASSRKGAGELFF | TGTGCCAGCAGCCGGAAGGGGGCCGGGGAGCTGTTTTTT
TRBJ2-5 | - | - | TRBV11-3 | CASSPEGVGGSLETQYF | TGTGCCAGCAGCCCCGAGGGGGTCGGCGGGAGTTTAGAGACCCAGTACTTC
TRBJ1-5 | TRBD1 | - | TRBV4-1 | CASSQDLGARGQDQPQHF | TGCGCCAGCAGCCAAGATTTGGGGGCCAGGGGGCAGGACCAGCCCCAGCATTTT
TRBJ2-1 | - | - | TRBV6-5 | CASSPFSYNEQFF | TGTGCCAGCAGCCCGTTCTCCTACAATGAGCAGTTCTTC
TRBJ2-7 | - | - | TRBV9 | CASSISRQNPAYEQYF | TGTGCCAGCAGCATTTCCAGGCAAAACCCGGCATACGAGCAGTACTTC
TRBJ2-4 | - | - | TRBV12-5 | CASGPPPTGPGAKNIQYF | TGTGCTAGTGGCCCCCCTCCCACAGGGCCGGGAGCCAAAAACATTCAGTACTTC
TRBJ2-2 | - | - | TRBV18 | CASSLLKTGELFF | TGTGCCAGCTCACTACTAAAGACCGGGGAGCTGTTTTTT
TRBJ2-7 | TRBD1 | - | TRBV13 | CASSHGQGEAYEQYF | TGTGCCAGCAGCCACGGACAGGGGGAAGCCTACGAGCAGTACTTC
TRBJ2-5 | TRBD1 | - | TRBV6-1 | CATGARNRGETQYF | TGTGCCACCGGAGCTAGGAACAGGGGGGAGACCCAGTACTTC
TRBJ2-2 | TRBD1 | - | TRBV7-8 | CASSFLQGPTGELFF | TGTGCCAGCAGCTTTTTACAGGGGCCCACCGGGGAGCTGTTTTTT